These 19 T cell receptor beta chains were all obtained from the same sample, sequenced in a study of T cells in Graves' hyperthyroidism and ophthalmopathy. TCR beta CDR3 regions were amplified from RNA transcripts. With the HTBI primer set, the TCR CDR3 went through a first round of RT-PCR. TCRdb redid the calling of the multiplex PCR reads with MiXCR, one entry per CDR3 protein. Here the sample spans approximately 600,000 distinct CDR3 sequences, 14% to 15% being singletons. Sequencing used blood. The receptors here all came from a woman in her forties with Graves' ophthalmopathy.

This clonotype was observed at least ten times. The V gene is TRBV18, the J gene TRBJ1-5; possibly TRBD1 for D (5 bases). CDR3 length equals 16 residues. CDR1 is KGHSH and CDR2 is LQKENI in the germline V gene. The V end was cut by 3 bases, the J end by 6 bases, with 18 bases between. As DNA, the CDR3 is TGTGCCAGCTCACCCGACTTAGGGGTACCAGGTCAGCCCCAGCATTTT. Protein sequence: CASSPDLGVPGQPQHF. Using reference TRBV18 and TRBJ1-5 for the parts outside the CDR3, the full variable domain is NAGVMQNPRHLVRRRGQEARLRCSPMKGHSHVYWYRQLPEEGLKFMVYLQKENIIDESGMPKERFSAEFPKEGPSILRIQQVVRGDSAAYFCASSPDLGVPGQPQHFGDGTRLSIL.

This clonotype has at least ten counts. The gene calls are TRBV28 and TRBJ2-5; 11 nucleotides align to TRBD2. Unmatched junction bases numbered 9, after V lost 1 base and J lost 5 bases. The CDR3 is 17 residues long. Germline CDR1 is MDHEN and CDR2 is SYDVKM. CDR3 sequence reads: CASSLYDSSGRRETQYF. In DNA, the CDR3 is TGTGCCAGCAGTTTATATGACTCTAGCGGGAGGCGGGAGACCCAGTACTTC.

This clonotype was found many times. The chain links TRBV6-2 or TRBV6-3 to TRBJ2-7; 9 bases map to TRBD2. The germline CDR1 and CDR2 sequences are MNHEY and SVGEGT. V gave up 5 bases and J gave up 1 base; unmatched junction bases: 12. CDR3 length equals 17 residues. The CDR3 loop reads CASSPRSSGSFSYEQYF. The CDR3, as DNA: TGTGCCAGCAGTCCCCGGAGTAGCGGGAGTTTTTCCTACGAGCAGTACTTC.

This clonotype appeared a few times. The CDR3 nucleotides are TGCGCCAGCAGCTTGTGGGGAGCGGGAGTGAACACCGGGGAGCTGTTTTTT. This sequence encodes CASSLWGAGVNTGELFF. V usage is TRBV5-1 and J usage is TRBJ2-2, with TRBD2 identical over 8 bases. V dropped 1 base and J dropped 1; count of bases not matched to a gene: 6. From germline, CDR1 is SGHRS and CDR2 YFSETQ. The CDR3 spans 17 residues.

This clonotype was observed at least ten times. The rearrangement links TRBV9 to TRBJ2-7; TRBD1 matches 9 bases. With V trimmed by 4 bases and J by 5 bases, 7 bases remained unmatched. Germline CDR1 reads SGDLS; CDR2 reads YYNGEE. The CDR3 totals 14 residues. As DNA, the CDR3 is TGTGCCAGCAGCTTCCGGGACAGGGACGACGAGCAGTACTTC. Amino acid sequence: CASSFRDRDDEQYF.

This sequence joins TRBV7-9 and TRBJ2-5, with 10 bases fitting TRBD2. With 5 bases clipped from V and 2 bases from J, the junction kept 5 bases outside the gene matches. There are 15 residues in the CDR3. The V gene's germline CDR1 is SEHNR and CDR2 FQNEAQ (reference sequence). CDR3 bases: TGTGCCAGCAGCCCTAGCGGGAGTGTACAAGAGACCCAGTACTTC. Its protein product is CASSPSGSVQETQYF.

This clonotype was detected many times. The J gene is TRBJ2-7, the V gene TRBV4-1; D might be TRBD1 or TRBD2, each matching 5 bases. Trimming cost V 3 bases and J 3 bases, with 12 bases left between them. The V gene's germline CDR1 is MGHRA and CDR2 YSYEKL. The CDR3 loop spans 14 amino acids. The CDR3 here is CASSQIGDVYEQYF. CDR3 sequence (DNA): TGCGCCAGCAGCCAGATAGGGGACGTCTACGAGCAGTACTTC.

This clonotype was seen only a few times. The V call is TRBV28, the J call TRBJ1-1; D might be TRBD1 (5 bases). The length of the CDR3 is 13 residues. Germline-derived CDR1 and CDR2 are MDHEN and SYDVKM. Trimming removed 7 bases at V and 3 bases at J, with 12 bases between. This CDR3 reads CASTSLGDTEAFF. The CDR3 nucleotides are TGTGCCAGCACTTCGTTGGGGGACACTGAAGCTTTCTTT.

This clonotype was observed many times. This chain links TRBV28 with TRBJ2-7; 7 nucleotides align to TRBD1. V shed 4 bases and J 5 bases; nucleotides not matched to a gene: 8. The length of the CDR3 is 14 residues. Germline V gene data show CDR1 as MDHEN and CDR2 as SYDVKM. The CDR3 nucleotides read TGTGCCAGCAGTTCCCACATTGACAGGGACGAGCAGTACTTC. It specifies CASSSHIDRDEQYF.

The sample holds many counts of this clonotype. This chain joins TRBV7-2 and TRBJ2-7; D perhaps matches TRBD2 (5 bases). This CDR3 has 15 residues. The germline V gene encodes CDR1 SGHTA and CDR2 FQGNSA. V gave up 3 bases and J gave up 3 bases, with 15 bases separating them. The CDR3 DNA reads TGTGCCAGCAGCTTTCCGGGCCCGGGGAGCTACGAGCAGTACTTC. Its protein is CASSFPGPGSYEQYF.

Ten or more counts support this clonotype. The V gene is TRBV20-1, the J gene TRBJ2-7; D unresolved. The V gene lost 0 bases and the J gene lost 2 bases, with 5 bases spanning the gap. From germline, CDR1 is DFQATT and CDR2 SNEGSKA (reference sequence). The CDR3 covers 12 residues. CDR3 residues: CSAREQTYEQYF. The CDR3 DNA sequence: TGCAGTGCTAGAGAACAAACCTACGAGCAGTACTTC.

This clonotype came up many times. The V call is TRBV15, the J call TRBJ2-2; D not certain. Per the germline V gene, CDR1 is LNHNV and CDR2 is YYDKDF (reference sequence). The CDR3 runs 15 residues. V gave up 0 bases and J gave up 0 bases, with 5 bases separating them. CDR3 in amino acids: CATSRDMANTGELFF. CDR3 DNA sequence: TGTGCCACCAGCAGAGATATGGCGAACACCGGGGAGCTGTTTTTT.

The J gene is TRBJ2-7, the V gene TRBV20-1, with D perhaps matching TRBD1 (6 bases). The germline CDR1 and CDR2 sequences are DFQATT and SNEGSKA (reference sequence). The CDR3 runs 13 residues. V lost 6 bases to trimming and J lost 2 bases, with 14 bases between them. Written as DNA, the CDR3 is TGCAGTGCCAAAAGTACAGGGACCTACGAGCAGTACTTC. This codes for CSAKSTGTYEQYF.

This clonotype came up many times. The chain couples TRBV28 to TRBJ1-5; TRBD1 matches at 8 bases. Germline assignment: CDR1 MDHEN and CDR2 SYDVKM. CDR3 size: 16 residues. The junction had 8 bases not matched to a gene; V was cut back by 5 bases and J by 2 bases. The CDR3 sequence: CASSPDRGYGNQPQHF. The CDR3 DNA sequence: TGTGCCAGCAGTCCAGACAGGGGTTATGGCAATCAGCCCCAGCATTTT. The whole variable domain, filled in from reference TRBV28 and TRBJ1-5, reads DVKVTQSSRYLVKRTGEKVFLECVQDMDHENMFWYRQDPGLGLRLIYFSYDVKMKEKGDIPEGYSVSREKKERFSLILESASTNQTSMYLCASSPDRGYGNQPQHFGDGTRLSIL.

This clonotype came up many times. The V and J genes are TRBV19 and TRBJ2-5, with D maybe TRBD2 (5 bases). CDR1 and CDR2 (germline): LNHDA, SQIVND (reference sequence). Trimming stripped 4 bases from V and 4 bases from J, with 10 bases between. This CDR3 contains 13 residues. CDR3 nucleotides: TGTGCCAGTAGTAAGACTCGGGGAGAGACCCAGTACTTC. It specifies CASSKTRGETQYF.

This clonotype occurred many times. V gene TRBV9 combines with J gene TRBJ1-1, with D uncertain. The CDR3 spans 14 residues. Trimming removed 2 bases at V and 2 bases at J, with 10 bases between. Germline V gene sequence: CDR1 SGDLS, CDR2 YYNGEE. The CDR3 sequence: CASSVGLFNTEAFF. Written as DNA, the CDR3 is TGTGCCAGCAGCGTGGGGTTGTTTAACACTGAAGCTTTCTTT.

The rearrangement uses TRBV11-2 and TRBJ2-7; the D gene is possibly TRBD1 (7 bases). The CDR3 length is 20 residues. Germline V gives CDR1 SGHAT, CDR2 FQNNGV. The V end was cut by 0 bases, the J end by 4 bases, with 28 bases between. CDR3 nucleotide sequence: TGTGCCAGCAGCTTAGATGCCAGACAGGGAGTGAGGGGGGCCGTATACGAGCAGTACTTC. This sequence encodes CASSLDARQGVRGAVYEQYF. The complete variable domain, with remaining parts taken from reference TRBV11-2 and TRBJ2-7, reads EAGVAQSPRYKIIEKRQSVAFWCNPISGHATLYWYQQILGQGPKLLIQFQNNGVVDDSQLPKDRFSAERLKGVDSTLKIQPAKLEDSAVYLCASSLDARQGVRGAVYEQYFGPGTRLTVT.

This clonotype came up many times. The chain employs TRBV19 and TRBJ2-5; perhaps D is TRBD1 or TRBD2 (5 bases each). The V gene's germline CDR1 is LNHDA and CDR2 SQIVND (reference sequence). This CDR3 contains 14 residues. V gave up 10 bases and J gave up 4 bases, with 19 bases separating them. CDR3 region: CATSFVFGGETQYF. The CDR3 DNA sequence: TGTGCCACCTCCTTCGTTTTTGGGGGAGAGACCCAGTACTTC.

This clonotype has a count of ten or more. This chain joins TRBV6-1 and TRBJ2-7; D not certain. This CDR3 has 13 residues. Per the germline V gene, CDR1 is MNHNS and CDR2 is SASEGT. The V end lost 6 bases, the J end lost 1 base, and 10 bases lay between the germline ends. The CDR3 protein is CASREFLSYEQYF. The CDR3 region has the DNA TGTGCCAGCAGGGAATTCCTGTCCTACGAGCAGTACTTC.